This T cell receptor (beta chain) was sequenced in a study of blood T cell repertoires in COVID-19. Assay used: immunoSEQ multiplex PCR; TCRdb lists only in-frame clones, some missing. The table has 360,000 or so clones, roughly 90% seen once. The origin of this receptor is a woman aged 25 to 39 who had been exposed to COVID-19. Specimen: PBMCs or T cells enriched from blood (not recorded which).

The CDR3 DNA sequence: TGTGCCAGCAGCCGCACGCTACTTCAGCCATGGGCAGGGGAGTGGCCCCAGCATTTT. Encoded protein: CASSRTLLQPWAGEWPQHF. The V call is TRBV21-1, the J call TRBJ1-5; the table's D call of TRBD1 was not tested on the DNA. TRBV21-1 is a recognized pseudogene. The CDR3 runs 19 residues.